These 19 T cell receptor beta chains came from one sample sequenced in a study of shared clonotypes between healthy human individuals. Terminally differentiated effector memory CD45RA+ cells were excluded by CCR7 positive selection of CD45RO-negative cells. Some clones are missing from TCRdb's copy, which holds only in-frame ones; the method was immunoSEQ multiplex PCR. Among about 2,100,000 clones listed, about 92% were seen once. Input material: naive CD8+ T cells from PBMCs. The receptors derive from a man younger than 35 in good health. Some clones in this sample may be carry-over from other donors' samples.

The V gene is TRBV9, the J gene TRBJ1-2; 9 positions match TRBD1. The germline CDR1 and CDR2 sequences are SGDLS and YYNGEE. The ends lost 4 bases at V and 6 bases at J; junction bases unmatched: 7. The CDR3 has 14 amino acids. The CDR3 is CASSNRDRVDGYTF. DNA of the CDR3: TGTGCCAGCAGCAACCGGGACAGGGTGGATGGCTACACCTTC.

In its sample, this clone was seen once. The chain joins TRBV5-6 to TRBJ1-1; TRBD1 might be the D (6 bases). Germline CDR1 reads SGHDT; CDR2 reads YYEEEE. Trimming cost V 4 bases and J 6 bases, with 16 bases left between them. The CDR3 is 14 amino acids. CDR3 DNA sequence: TGTGCCAGCAGCCAGGGGACCGCTGGCGCTGAAGCTTTCTTT. Amino acids: CASSQGTAGAEAFF.

The genes are TRBV27 and TRBJ2-5; 7 positions agree with TRBD2. CDR3 length: 14 amino acids. Germline lookup yields CDR1 MNHEY and CDR2 SMNVEV (reference sequence). V trimming: 6 bases; J trimming: 5 bases; junction bases outside the gene matches: 9. The DNA of the CDR3 is TGTGCCAGCAGCCTAGCGGCAGGTCGGGAGACCCAGTACTTC. Amino acids: CASSLAAGRETQYF.

The rearrangement joins TRBV9 to TRBJ2-7; 8 nucleotides agree with TRBD2. This CDR3 region has 18 residues. Unmatched junction bases numbered 13, after V lost 0 bases and J lost 2 bases. Per the germline V gene, CDR1 is SGDLS and CDR2 is YYNGEE. The CDR3 protein is CASSVELAAYKIAYEQYF. The CDR3 bases are TGTGCCAGCAGCGTAGAACTAGCGGCCTACAAAATCGCCTACGAGCAGTACTTC.

V gene TRBV29-1 combines with J gene TRBJ2-7, with D perhaps matching TRBD1 (6 bases). The length of the CDR3 is 11 residues. The germline V gene has CDR1 SQVTM and CDR2 ANQGSEA. The V and J ends lost 7 bases and 2 bases respectively, with 9 bases between them. In DNA form, the CDR3 reads TGCAGCGCACAGGGTCCCTACGAGCAGTACTTC. This gives the protein CSAQGPYEQYF.

The chain links TRBV6-6 to TRBJ1-1; 9 bases align to TRBD1. The CDR3 is made up of 14 amino acids. The trim removed 6 bases at V and 4 bases at J, leaving 6 bases unmatched. Germline assignment: CDR1 MNHNY and CDR2 SVGAGI (reference sequence). Written as DNA, the CDR3 is TGTGCCAGCAGCCAAGACAGGGGGACCACTGAAGCTTTCTTT. Its protein product is CASSQDRGTTEAFF.

In this sample, this clone turned up a few times. Additional DNA sequences in this sample encode the identical CDR3. The J gene is TRBJ2-7, the V gene TRBV27, with 8 bases identical to TRBD2. This CDR3 has 13 amino acids. Trimming removed 4 bases from V and 3 bases from J; junction bases left unmatched: 2. In germline, CDR1 is MNHEY, CDR2 SMNVEV (reference sequence). CDR3 nucleotides: TGTGCCAGCAGTTATAGCGGGAACTACGAGCAGTACTTC. Amino acids: CASSYSGNYEQYF.

This sequence joins TRBV13 and TRBJ1-1; unclear D gene. V dropped 0 bases and J dropped 5 bases, with 7 bases sitting between them. Germline values: CDR1 PRHDT, CDR2 FYEKMQ (reference sequence). CDR3 length: 13 amino acids. This chain's CDR3 is CASSLGAETEAFF. The CDR3 DNA is TGTGCCAGCAGCTTAGGGGCTGAGACTGAAGCTTTCTTT.

The chain uses TRBV10-3 and TRBJ1-3; D might be TRBD1 (5 bases). Looked up from germline, CDR1 is ENHRY and CDR2 is SYGVKD. Trimming left V 8 bases short and J 4 bases short, with 12 bases between. This CDR3 region has 13 residues. The CDR3 DNA sequence: TGTGCCATCGATACCGGGACGGGAAACACCATATATTTT. As protein: CAIDTGTGNTIYF.

The chain carries TRBV6-5 and TRBJ1-5; tentative D call: TRBD1 (5 bases). Deletions cut 0 bases from V and 9 bases from J, with 9 bases between. The CDR3 covers 13 residues. Germline CDR1 is MNHEY and CDR2 is SVGAGI. The CDR3 sequence is CASSYSTGAPQHF. The CDR3 region has the DNA TGTGCCAGCAGTTACTCGACTGGGGCGCCCCAGCATTTT.

The chain carries TRBV2 and TRBJ2-1; TRBD1 aligns across 9 bases. Trimming removed 7 bases from V and 4 bases from J; junction bases left unmatched: 11. The germline gives CDR1 SNHLY, CDR2 FYNNEI. This CDR3 spans 16 amino acids. CDR3 protein: CASTGRPGQGYNEQFF. CDR3 bases: TGTGCCAGCACTGGGAGGCCGGGACAGGGATACAATGAGCAGTTCTTC.

This sequence joins TRBV28 and TRBJ2-2, with unresolved D. Germline CDR1 MDHEN, CDR2 SYDVKM. The germline V and J ends were trimmed by 6 bases and 3 bases, with 8 bases remaining between them. This CDR3 is built from 13 residues. The chain's CDR3 is CASRTRDTGELFF. The CDR3 DNA sequence: TGTGCCAGCAGGACCCGGGACACCGGGGAGCTGTTTTTT.

This chain links TRBV7-9 with TRBJ1-5; 9 bases agree with TRBD1. Trimming at V came to 5 bases and at J to 10 bases, leaving 15 bases not matched to a gene. Per germline, CDR1 SEHNR and CDR2 FQNEAQ (reference sequence). CDR3 length: 16 residues. DNA for the CDR3: TGTGCCAGCAGCGCAGGACAGGGGAGGGCAATCAGCCCCCAGCATTTT. This codes for CASSAGQGRAISPQHF.

V is TRBV6-6 and J is TRBJ1-1; no clear D gene. CDR3 size: 14 residues. V was clipped by 5 bases and J by 1 base, with 11 bases between them. The germline gives CDR1 MNHNY, CDR2 SVGAGI (reference sequence). The CDR3 is CASSLVSENTEAFF. CDR3 nucleotides: TGTGCCAGCAGTCTGGTATCGGAGAACACTGAAGCTTTCTTT.

This chain joins TRBV19 and TRBJ2-7; D uncertain. The V and J ends lost 7 bases and 0 bases respectively, with 13 bases between them. Germline V CDR1 and CDR2: LNHDA, SQIVND (reference sequence). The CDR3 runs 14 residues. The CDR3 DNA follows: TGTGCCAGTACCCCGGGTCGTTTCTCCTACGAGCAGTACTTC. Translating gives CASTPGRFSYEQYF.

The chain has TRBV7-2 and TRBJ1-5, with 9 bases lining up with TRBD1. Germline lookup yields CDR1 SGHTA and CDR2 FQGNSA. This CDR3 spans 15 amino acids. V dropped 5 bases and J dropped 1; count of bases not matched to a gene: 3. Here the CDR3 reads CASSHGQGSNQPQHF. CDR3 DNA: TGTGCCAGCAGCCACGGACAGGGGAGCAATCAGCCCCAGCATTTT.

This sequence joins TRBV5-8 and TRBJ2-7; the D gene is possibly TRBD1 (5 bases). CDR3 length: 13 residues. Germline loops: CDR1 SGHTS, CDR2 YDEGEE. The CDR3 DNA follows: TGTGCTGAAGCTGCAGGGATGTCCTACGAGCAGTACTTC. This codes for CAEAAGMSYEQYF.

The chain uses TRBV5-1 and TRBJ2-2; tentative D call: TRBD1 (5 bases). Germline V gene lookup returns CDR1 SGHRS and CDR2 YFSETQ. The ends were cut back, 0 bases at V and 5 bases at J, with 8 bases in the middle. This CDR3 contains 14 residues. The CDR3 DNA reads as TGCGCCAGCAGCTTGGCCAGGGTTACCGGGGAGCTGTTTTTT. Translating gives CASSLARVTGELFF.

The genes are TRBV7-9 and TRBJ2-1; either TRBD1 or TRBD2 may supply D (5 bases each). The germline V and J ends were trimmed by 5 bases and 6 bases, with 20 bases remaining between them. CDR3 length: 16 residues. Germline V gene lookup returns CDR1 SEHNR and CDR2 FQNEAQ (reference sequence). The CDR3 region has the DNA TGTGCCAGCAGCCCGAGGGGTGGCTCTCACGGCAATGAGCAGTTCTTC. This gives the protein CASSPRGGSHGNEQFF.